The rows below give T cell receptor beta chains drawn from one sample of a study of T cell responses to AZD1222 COVID-19 vaccine. Here immunoSEQ multiplex PCR was the method, and the copy in TCRdb shows in-frame clones only, minus some. The sample consists of over 120,000 clones, just over 90% of them appearing once. The source material was peripheral blood, sampled on day 0 of AZD1222 vaccination. These receptors all stem from an adult in good health. Both conserved end residues are part of each CDR3. The D gene is left open where the match is weak. Clone size is not always given. Where it is, it says once, few, many or a class for expanded clones.

>.|once|TRBJ1-1|TRBV6-5
CASSPDRLNTEAFF
TGTGCCAGCAGCCCCGACAGGCTAAACACTGAAGCTTTCTTT
>.|once|TRBJ1-1|TRBV5-6
CASSPGRRTEAFF
TGTGCCAGCAGCCCGGGAAGGCGGACTGAAGCTTTCTTT
>.|.|TRBJ1-6|TRBV19
CASSIGQRRIYGSPLHF
TGTGCCAGTAGTATTGGGCAGAGACGGATTTACGGTTCACCCCTCCACTTT
>.|.|TRBJ1-4|TRBV7-2
CASSRMGSANEKLFF
TGTGCCAGCAGCCGGATGGGGTCGGCTAATGAAAAACTGTTTTTT
>TRBD1|.|TRBJ1-6|TRBV9
CASSARQGSSYNSPLHF
TGTGCCAGCAGCGCCCGACAGGGGAGCTCCTATAATTCACCCCTCCACTTT
>.|.|TRBJ2-2|TRBV19
CASRGPFNTGELFF
TGTGCCAGCCGGGGTCCCTTTAACACCGGGGAGCTGTTTTTT
>.|.|TRBJ1-4|TRBV6-1
CASSESPSTNEKLFF
TGTGCCAGCAGTGAATCACCCTCAACTAATGAAAAACTGTTTTTT
>TRBD1|once|TRBJ1-3|TRBV19
CASRNRGSGNTIYF
TGTGCCAGTAGAAACAGGGGATCTGGAAACACCATATATTTT
>TRBD1|.|TRBJ1-2|TRBV19
CASSIPGQGAWGYTF
TGTGCCAGTAGTATCCCGGGACAGGGGGCTTGGGGCTACACCTTC
>.|.|TRBJ1-1|TRBV9
CASSTTGLLTEAFF
TGTGCCAGCAGCACGACGGGGTTACTCACTGAAGCTTTCTTT
>TRBD1|once|TRBJ2-1|TRBV11-2
CASSDRDRSGLYEQFF
TGTGCCAGCAGCGACAGGGACAGGTCAGGTCTCTATGAGCAGTTCTTC
>.|once|TRBJ2-5|TRBV11-1
CASSLGEETQYF
TGTGCCAGCAGCTTAGGGGAAGAGACCCAGTACTTC
>.|.|TRBJ1-5|TRBV27
CATGDNQPQHF
TGTGCCACAGGGGACAATCAGCCCCAGCATTTT
>TRBD1|few|TRBJ1-2|TRBV4-2
CASSPTWTGNYGYTF
TGTGCCAGCAGCCCGACATGGACAGGGAACTATGGCTACACCTTC
>.|.|TRBJ1-1|TRBV12-5
CASGASVGTEAFF
TGTGCTAGTGGTGCCTCAGTCGGCACTGAAGCTTTCTTT
>.|.|TRBJ1-6|TRBV10-3
CAISGGDGRVSPLHF
TGTGCCATCAGTGGGGGGGACGGTCGCGTTTCACCCCTCCACTTT
>.|once|TRBJ1-3|TRBV7-9
CASSPQGPGNTIYF
TGTGCCAGCAGCCCCCAGGGGCCTGGAAACACCATATATTTT
>.|.|TRBJ1-4|TRBV6-2/TRBV6-3
CASSPHRDKHEKLFF
TGTGCCAGCAGCCCACACAGGGACAAGCATGAAAAACTGTTTTTT
>.|.|TRBJ1-2|TRBV7-9
CASSPQTDGYGYTF
TGTGCCAGCAGCCCCCAGACAGACGGCTATGGCTACACCTTC
>.|.|TRBJ1-1|TRBV6-1
CASSEPWGTEAFF
TGTGCCAGCAGTGAGCCGTGGGGGACTGAAGCTTTCTTT
>.|.|TRBJ1-6|TRBV2
CASMGFLYNSPLHF
TGTGCCAGCATGGGGTTCCTCTATAATTCACCCCTCCACTTT
>.|.|TRBJ1-1|TRBV5-6
CASSWQMGMNTEAFF
TGTGCCAGCAGCTGGCAAATGGGAATGAACACTGAAGCTTTCTTT
>.|.|TRBJ2-1|TRBV6-2/TRBV6-3
CASSYEVEQFF
TGTGCCAGCAGTTACGAGGTTGAGCAGTTCTTC
>.|.|TRBJ1-5|TRBV10-3
CAISPEGNQPQHF
TGTGCCATCAGTCCCGAGGGCAATCAGCCCCAGCATTTT
>.|.|TRBJ2-2|TRBV19
CASSIDPGAGSGELFF
TGTGCCAGTAGTATAGATCCGGGGGCCGGGTCCGGGGAGCTGTTTTTT
>TRBD1|.|TRBJ2-7|TRBV5-5
CASSLTTGGYEQYF
TGTGCCAGCAGCCTAACGACAGGGGGCTACGAGCAGTACTTC
>.|.|TRBJ2-5|TRBV11-2
CASSLDGGFVEETQYF
TGTGCCAGCAGCTTAGATGGGGGATTTGTTGAAGAGACCCAGTACTTC
>.|few|TRBJ1-4|TRBV6-1
CASSENNFEKLFF
TGTGCCAGCAGTGAAAACAATTTTGAAAAACTGTTTTTT
>.|.|TRBJ1-6|TRBV9
CASSVLRVGSPLHF
TGTGCCAGCAGCGTACTCAGGGTCGGATCACCCCTCCACTTT
>TRBD1|once|TRBJ2-7|TRBV28
CASSPSGQVLRAYF
TGTGCCAGCAGTCCCTCGGGACAGGTCTTACGAGCATACTTC
>.|.|TRBJ2-7|TRBV29-1
CSVEQGGGEQYF
TGCAGCGTTGAACAGGGCGGAGGCGAGCAGTACTTC
>TRBD1|.|TRBJ2-3|TRBV5-4
CASSSDRGTDTQYF
TGTGCCAGCAGCTCGGACAGGGGCACAGATACGCAGTATTTT
>.|.|TRBJ2-2|TRBV5-1
CASSLTSNTGELFF
TGCGCCAGCAGCTTGACTTCTAACACCGGGGAGCTGTTTTTT
>.|.|TRBJ1-4|TRBV5-6
CASSAGQFNEKLFF
TGTGCCAGCAGCGCCGGACAGTTTAATGAAAAACTGTTTTTT
>.|.|TRBJ2-4|TRBV15
CATSPRRGHKNIQYF
TGTGCCACCAGCCCTCGTCGGGGGCACAAAAACATTCAGTACTTC
>.|.|TRBJ1-5|TRBV4-3
CASSQDERNQPQHF
TGCGCCAGCAGCCAAGACGAACGCAATCAGCCCCAGCATTTT
>TRBD1|.|TRBJ2-7|TRBV7-2
CASSQGVDSREQYF
TGTGCCAGCAGCCAGGGGGTCGACAGCCGCGAGCAGTACTTC
>.|.|TRBJ2-7|TRBV11-3
CASSLDLLPVYEQYF
TGTGCCAGCAGCTTAGATCTGTTACCGGTTTACGAGCAGTACTTC
>.|.|TRBJ2-5|TRBV9
CASSVMGGPETQYF
TGTGCCAGCAGCGTAATGGGGGGCCCGGAGACCCAGTACTTC
>.|once|TRBJ1-2|TRBV24-1
CATSESVVGALRDYTF
TGTGCCACCAGTGAGTCCGTTGTGGGGGCGCTTCGCGACTACACCTTC
>.|.|TRBJ2-5|TRBV18
CASSPPGLAQETQYF
TGTGCCAGCTCACCACCCGGGCTAGCTCAAGAGACCCAGTACTTC
>TRBD1|few|TRBJ1-2|TRBV27
CASSLQGANYGYTF
TGTGCCAGCAGTTTGCAGGGGGCCAACTATGGCTACACCTTC
>.|.|TRBJ2-5|TRBV7-3
CASSLTPGAVTETQYF
TGTGCCAGCAGCTTAACGCCAGGGGCCGTCACAGAGACCCAGTACTTC
>.|.|TRBJ2-2|TRBV7-2
CASSLAGSNTGELFF
TGTGCCAGCAGCTTAGCGGGGTCGAACACCGGGGAGCTGTTTTTT
>TRBD1|.|TRBJ1-1|TRBV7-3
CASSLGQGGDTEAFF
TGTGCCAGCAGCTTAGGACAGGGAGGCGACACTGAAGCTTTCTTT
>.|.|TRBJ2-2|TRBV3-1/TRBV3-2
CATGLAGKLFF
TGTGCCACCGGTTTGGCGGGGAAGCTGTTTTTT
>.|.|TRBJ1-2|TRBV19
CASSRTVKITYGYTF
TGTGCCAGTAGCCGGACAGTTAAAATTACCTATGGCTACACCTTC
>.|.|TRBJ2-5|TRBV14
CASGSQETQYF
TGTGCCAGCGGCTCCCAAGAGACCCAGTACTTC
>TRBD2|.|TRBJ2-3|TRBV18
CASSLTRAGGTDTQYF
TGTGCCAGCTCACTAACTCGGGCGGGGGGCACAGATACGCAGTATTTT
>.|.|TRBJ2-2|TRBV5-6
CASSSEGFTGELFF
TGTGCCAGCAGCTCCGAAGGGTTCACCGGGGAGCTGTTTTTT
>TRBD1|.|TRBJ2-1|TRBV5-5
CASSRQGANNEQFF
TGTGCCAGCAGTAGACAGGGGGCCAACAATGAGCAGTTCTTC
>.|once|TRBJ1-1|TRBV18
CALSGGLNTEAFF
TGTGCCCTAAGCGGGGGGCTGAACACTGAAGCTTTCTTT